This TCR beta chain originates from a study of patients and donors after allogeneic stem cell transplantation. Trimming shortened V by 3 bases and J by 5 bases, and 7 bases separated the two germline ends. The length of the CDR3 is 12 residues. This clonotype was counted many times. Via MiXCR, TCRdb re-called the RT-PCR reads, giving one row per CDR3 protein. The sample carries 200,000 to 250,000 distinct CDR3 sequences, roughly 15% recorded once. This sequence originates from a human donor who was either an allogeneic HSCT recipient or a stem cell or donor lymphocyte infusion donor (not recorded which). It is not recorded whose cells these are; they may come from a transplant donor. The chain recombines TRBV12-3 or TRBV12-4 with TRBJ2-5; D is ambiguous. Input material: blood, either unsorted or a sorted T cell fraction (not recorded which). CDR3 DNA: TGTGCCAGCAGTTTTCCCCGGGAGACCCAGTACTTC. This translates into CASSFPRETQYF.